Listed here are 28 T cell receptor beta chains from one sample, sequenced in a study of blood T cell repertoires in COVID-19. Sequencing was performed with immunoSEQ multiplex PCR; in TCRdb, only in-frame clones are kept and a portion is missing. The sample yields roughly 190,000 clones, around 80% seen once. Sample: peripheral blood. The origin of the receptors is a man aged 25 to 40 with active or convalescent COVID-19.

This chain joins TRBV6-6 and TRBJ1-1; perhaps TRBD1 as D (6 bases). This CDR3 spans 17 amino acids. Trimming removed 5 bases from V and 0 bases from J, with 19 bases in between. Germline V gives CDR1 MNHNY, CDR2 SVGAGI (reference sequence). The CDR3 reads CASSRPGHPQLNTEAFF. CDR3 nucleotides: TGTGCCAGCAGTCGGCCGGGACACCCGCAGCTGAACACTGAAGCTTTCTTT.

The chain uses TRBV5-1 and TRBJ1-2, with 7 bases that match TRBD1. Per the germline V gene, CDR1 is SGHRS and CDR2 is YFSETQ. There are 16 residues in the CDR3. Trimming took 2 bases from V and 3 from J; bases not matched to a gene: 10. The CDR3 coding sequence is TGCGCCAGCAGCTTCACCCGGCAGGGGGGTGACTATGGCTACACCTTC. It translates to CASSFTRQGGDYGYTF.

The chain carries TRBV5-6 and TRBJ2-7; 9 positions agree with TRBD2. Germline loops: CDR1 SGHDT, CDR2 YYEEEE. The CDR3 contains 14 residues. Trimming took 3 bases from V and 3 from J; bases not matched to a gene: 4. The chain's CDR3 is CASSWLTSGYEQYV. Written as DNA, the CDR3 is TGTGCCAGCAGCTGGTTGACTAGCGGCTACGAGCAGTACGTC.

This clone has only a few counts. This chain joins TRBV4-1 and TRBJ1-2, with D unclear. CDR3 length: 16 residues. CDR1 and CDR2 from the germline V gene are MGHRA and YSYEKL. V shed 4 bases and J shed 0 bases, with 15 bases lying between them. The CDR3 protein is CASSLPRRATNYGYTF. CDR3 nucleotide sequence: TGCGCCAGCAGCCTCCCCAGGAGGGCCACTAACTATGGCTACACCTTC.

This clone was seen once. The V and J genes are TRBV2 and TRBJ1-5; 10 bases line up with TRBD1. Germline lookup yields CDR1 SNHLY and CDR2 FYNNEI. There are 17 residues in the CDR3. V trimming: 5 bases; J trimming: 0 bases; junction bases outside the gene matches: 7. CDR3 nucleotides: TGTGCCAGCAGTCTGGGTCGGGACAGGGGTAGCAATCAGCCCCAGCATTTT. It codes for CASSLGRDRGSNQPQHF.

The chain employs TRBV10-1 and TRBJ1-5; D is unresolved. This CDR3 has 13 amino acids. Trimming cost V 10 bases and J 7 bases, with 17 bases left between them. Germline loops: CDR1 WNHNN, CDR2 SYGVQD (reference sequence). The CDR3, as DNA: TGCGCCAACCCAGACGGGTTTGCACAGCCCCAGCATTTT. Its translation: CANPDGFAQPQHF.

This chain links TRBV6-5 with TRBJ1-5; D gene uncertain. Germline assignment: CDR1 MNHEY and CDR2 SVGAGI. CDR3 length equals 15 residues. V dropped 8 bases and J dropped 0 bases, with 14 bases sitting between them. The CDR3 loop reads CASCSFPGSNQPQHF. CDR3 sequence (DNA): TGTGCCAGCTGCTCTTTCCCGGGTAGCAATCAGCCCCAGCATTTT.

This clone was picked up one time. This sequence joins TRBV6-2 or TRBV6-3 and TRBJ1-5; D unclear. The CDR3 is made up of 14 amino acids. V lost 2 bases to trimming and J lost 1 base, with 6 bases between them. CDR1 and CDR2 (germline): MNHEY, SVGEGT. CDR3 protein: CASSYGESNQPQHF. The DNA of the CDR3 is TGTGCCAGCAGTTACGGGGAGAGCAATCAGCCCCAGCATTTT.

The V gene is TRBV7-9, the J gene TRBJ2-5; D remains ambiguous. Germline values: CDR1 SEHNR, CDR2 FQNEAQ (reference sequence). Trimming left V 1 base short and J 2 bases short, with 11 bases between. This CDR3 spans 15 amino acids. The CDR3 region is CASSLGPTAQETQYF. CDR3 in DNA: TGTGCCAGCAGCTTAGGTCCTACCGCTCAAGAGACCCAGTACTTC.

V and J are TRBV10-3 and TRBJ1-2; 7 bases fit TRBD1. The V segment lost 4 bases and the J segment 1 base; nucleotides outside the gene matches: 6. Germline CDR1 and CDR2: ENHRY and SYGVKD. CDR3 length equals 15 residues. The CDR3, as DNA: TGTGCCATCAGTGCGGCAGGGGGTCTTAACTATGGCTACACCTTC. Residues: CAISAAGGLNYGYTF.

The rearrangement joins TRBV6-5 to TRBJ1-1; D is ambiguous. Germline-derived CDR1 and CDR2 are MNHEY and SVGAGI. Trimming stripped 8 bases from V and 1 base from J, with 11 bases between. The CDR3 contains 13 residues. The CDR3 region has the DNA TGTGCCAGCGGGCCGCGGGGGAACACTGAAGCTTTCTTT. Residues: CASGPRGNTEAFF.

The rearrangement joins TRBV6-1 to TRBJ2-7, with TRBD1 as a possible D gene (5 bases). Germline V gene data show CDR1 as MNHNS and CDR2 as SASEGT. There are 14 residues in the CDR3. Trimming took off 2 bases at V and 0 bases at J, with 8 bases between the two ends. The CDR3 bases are TGTGCCAGCAGTGAAACAGGAAGCTCCTACGAGCAGTACGTC. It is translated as CASSETGSSYEQYV.

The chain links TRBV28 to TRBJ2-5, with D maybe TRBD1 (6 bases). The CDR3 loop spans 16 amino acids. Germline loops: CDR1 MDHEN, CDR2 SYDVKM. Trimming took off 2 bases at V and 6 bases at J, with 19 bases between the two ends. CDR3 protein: CASSLTWQGLSKTQYF. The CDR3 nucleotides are TGTGCCAGCAGTTTAACTTGGCAGGGGCTGTCAAAGACCCAGTACTTC.

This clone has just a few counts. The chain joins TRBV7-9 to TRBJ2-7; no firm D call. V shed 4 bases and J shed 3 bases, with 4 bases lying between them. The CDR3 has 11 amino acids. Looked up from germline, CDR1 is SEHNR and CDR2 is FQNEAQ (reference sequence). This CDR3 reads CASSSFYEQYV. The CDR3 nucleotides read TGTGCCAGCAGCTCCTTCTACGAGCAGTACGTC.

In nucleotides, the CDR3 is TGTGCCAGCAGTGAAGCGCTACCGAACACTGAAGCTTTCTTT. It encodes CASSEALPNTEAFF. The chain employs TRBV6-1 and TRBJ1-1, with unresolved D. The CDR3 is 14 amino acids. V was pared by 0 bases and J by 1 base, with 6 bases between. CDR1 is MNHNS, CDR2 SASEGT, per germline.

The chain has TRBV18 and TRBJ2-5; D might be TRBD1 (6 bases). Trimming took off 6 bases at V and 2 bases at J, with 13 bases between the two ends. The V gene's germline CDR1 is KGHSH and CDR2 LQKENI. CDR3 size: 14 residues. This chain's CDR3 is CASSLRDTQETQYF. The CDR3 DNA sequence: TGTGCCAGCTCCCTTAGGGACACGCAAGAGACCCAGTACTTC.

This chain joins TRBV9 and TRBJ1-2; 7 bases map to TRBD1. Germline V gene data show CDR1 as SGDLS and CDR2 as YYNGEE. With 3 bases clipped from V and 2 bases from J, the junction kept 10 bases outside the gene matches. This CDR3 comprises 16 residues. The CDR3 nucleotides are TGTGCCAGCAGCGGGAATACGGGACAGCTAAACTATGGCTACACCTTC. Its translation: CASSGNTGQLNYGYTF. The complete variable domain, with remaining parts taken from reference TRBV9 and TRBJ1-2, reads DSGVTQTPKHLITATGQRVTLRCSPRSGDLSVYWYQQSLDQGLQFLIQYYNGEERAKGNILERFSAQQFPDLHSELNLSSLELGDSALYFCASSGNTGQLNYGYTFGSGTRLTVV.

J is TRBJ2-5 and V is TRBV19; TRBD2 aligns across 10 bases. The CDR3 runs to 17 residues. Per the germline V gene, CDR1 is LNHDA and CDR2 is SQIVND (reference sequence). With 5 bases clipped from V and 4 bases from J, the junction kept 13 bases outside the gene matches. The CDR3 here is CASSPRGPTSGVETQYF. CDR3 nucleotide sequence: TGTGCCAGTAGTCCCCGGGGTCCCACTAGCGGGGTAGAGACCCAGTACTTC. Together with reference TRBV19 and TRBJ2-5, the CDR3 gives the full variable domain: DGGITQSPKYLFRKEGQNVTLSCEQNLNHDAMYWYRQDPGQGLRLIYYSQIVNDFQKGDIAEGYSVSREKKESFPLTVTSAQKNPTAFYLCASSPRGPTSGVETQYFGPGTRLLVL.

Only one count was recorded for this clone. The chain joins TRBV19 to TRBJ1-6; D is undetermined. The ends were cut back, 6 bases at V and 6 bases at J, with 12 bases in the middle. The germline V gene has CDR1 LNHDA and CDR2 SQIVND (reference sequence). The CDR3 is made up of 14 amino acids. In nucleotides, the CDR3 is TGTGCCAGTAGGCTCTCTTACATTAATTCACCCCTCCACTTT. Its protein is CASRLSYINSPLHF.

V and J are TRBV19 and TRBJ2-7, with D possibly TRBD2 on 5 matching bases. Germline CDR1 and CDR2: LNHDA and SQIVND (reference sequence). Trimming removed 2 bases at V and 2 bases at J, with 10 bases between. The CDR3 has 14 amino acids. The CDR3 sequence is CASSITGGTYEQYF. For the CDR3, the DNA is TGTGCCAGTAGTATAACCGGAGGTACCTACGAGCAGTACTTC.

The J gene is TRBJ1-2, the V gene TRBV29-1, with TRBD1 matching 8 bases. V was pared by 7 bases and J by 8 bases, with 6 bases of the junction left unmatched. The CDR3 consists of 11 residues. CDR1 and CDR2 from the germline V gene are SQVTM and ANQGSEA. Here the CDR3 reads CSARDRKGYTF. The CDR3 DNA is TGCAGCGCCCGGGACAGGAAGGGCTACACCTTC.

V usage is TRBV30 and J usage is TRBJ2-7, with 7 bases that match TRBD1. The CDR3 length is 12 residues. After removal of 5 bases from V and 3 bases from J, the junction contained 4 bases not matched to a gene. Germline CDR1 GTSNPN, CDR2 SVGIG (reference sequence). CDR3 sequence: CAWGTELYEQYF. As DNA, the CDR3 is TGTGCCTGGGGGACAGAGCTCTACGAGCAGTACTTC.

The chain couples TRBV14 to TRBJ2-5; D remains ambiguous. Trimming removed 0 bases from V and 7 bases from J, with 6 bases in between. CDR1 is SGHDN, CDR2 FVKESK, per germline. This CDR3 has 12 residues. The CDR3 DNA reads TGTGCCAGCAGCCAAGAACGAGGGACCCAGTACTTC. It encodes CASSQERGTQYF.

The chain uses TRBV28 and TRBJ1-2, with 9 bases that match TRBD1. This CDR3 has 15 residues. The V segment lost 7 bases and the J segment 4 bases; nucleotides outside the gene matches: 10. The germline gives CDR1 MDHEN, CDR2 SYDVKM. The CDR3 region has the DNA TGTGCCAGCACCCCGGCGGGGGACAGGGCCTATGGCTACACCTTC. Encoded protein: CASTPAGDRAYGYTF.

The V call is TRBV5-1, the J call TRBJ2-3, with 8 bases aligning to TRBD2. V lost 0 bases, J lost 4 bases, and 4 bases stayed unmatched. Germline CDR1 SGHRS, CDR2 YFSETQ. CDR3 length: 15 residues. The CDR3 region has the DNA TGCGCCAGCAGCTTGGTTGTAGCGGGGTCAGATACGCAGTATTTT. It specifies CASSLVVAGSDTQYF.

CDR3 sequence (DNA): TGTGCCAGCAGCACCCAAGCGGGGGCCATAGATACGCAGTATTTT. Translated: CASSTQAGAIDTQYF. The genes are TRBV7-2 and TRBJ2-3, with 8 positions matching TRBD2. The CDR3 contains 15 residues. The V segment lost 5 bases and the J segment 5 bases; nucleotides outside the gene matches: 9. Per the germline V gene, CDR1 is SGHTA and CDR2 is FQGNSA. Looking up the rest from reference TRBV7-2 and TRBJ2-3 gives the full variable domain: GAGVSQSPSNKVTEKGKDVELRCDPISGHTALYWYRQSLGQGLEFLIYFQGNSAPDKSGLPSDRFSAERTGGSVSTLTIQRTQQEDSAVYLCASSTQAGAIDTQYFGPGTRLTVL.

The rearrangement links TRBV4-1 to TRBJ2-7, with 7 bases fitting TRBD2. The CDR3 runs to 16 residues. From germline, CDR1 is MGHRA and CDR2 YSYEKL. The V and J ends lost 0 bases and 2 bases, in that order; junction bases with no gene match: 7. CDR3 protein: CASSQETGGFPYEQYF. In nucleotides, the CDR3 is TGCGCCAGCAGCCAAGAAACGGGGGGTTTTCCCTACGAGCAGTACTTC.

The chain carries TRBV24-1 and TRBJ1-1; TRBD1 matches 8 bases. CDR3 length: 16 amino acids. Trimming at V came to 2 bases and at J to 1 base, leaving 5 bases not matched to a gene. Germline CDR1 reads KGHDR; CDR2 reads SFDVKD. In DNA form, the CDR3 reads TGTGCCACCAGTGATTCTCGGACAGGGCGGAACACTGAAGCTTTCTTT. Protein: CATSDSRTGRNTEAFF.